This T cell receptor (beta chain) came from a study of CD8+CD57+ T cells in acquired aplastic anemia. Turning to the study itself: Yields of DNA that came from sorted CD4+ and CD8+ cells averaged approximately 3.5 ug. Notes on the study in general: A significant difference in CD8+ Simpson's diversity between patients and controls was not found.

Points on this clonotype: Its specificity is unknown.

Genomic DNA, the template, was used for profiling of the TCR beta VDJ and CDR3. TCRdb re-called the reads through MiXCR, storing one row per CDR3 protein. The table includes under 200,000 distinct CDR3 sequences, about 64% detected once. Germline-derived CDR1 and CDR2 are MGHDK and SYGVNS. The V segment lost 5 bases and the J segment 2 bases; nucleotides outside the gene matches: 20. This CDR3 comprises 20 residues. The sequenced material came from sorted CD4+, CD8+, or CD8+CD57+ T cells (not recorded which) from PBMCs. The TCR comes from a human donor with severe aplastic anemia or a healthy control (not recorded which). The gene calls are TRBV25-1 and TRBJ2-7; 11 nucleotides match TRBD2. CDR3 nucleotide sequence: TGTGCCAGCAGTCCGAAACAAGGGACAGCCGGGACTAGCGGTACCTACGAGCAGTACTTC. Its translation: CASSPKQGTAGTSGTYEQYF.